The 5 T cell receptor beta chains reported below all come from one sample, sequenced in a study of shared clonotypes between healthy human individuals. This table comes from immunoSEQ multiplex PCR, and its TCRdb copy is limited to in-frame clones, with some not included. This table holds about 1.1 million clones, around 78% found once. The sequencing input was memory CD4+ T cells from PBMCs. The subset here: CD45RA-negative fraction. The receptor set was obtained from a man aged 18 to 29 in good health. Some clones in this sample may be carry-over from other donors' samples.

The chain links TRBV6-5 to TRBJ2-5, with D unclear. The CDR3 loop spans 14 amino acids. The V gene's germline CDR1 is MNHEY and CDR2 SVGAGI. V was pared by 5 bases and J by 1 base, with 11 bases between. CDR3 in amino acids: CASSRTYFQETQYF. The CDR3 DNA follows: TGTGCCAGCAGTCGGACCTATTTCCAAGAGACCCAGTACTTC.

The J gene is TRBJ1-6, the V gene TRBV10-3; TRBD1 matches 8 bases. In germline, CDR1 is ENHRY, CDR2 SYGVKD. The CDR3 consists of 15 residues. The ends lost 6 bases at V and 7 bases at J; junction bases unmatched: 8. The CDR3 spells CAISLQGGQNSPLHF. The CDR3, as DNA: TGTGCCATCAGCCTACAGGGGGGCCAAAATTCACCCCTCCACTTT.

The chain links TRBV19 to TRBJ2-7; D possibly corresponds to TRBD2 (5 bases). CDR1 LNHDA and CDR2 SQIVND come from the germline V gene (reference sequence). The V end was cut by 3 bases, the J end by 2 bases, with 8 bases between. This CDR3 contains 13 residues. CDR3 loop: CASSMSGTYEQYF. The CDR3 DNA sequence: TGTGCCAGTAGTATGTCGGGAACCTACGAGCAGTACTTC.

This sequence joins TRBV14 and TRBJ1-2, with unresolved D. Deletions cut 4 bases from V and 4 bases from J, with 13 bases between. This CDR3 has 14 amino acids. Germline CDR1 SGHDN, CDR2 FVKESK. The CDR3: CASSPMLTAYGYTF. For the CDR3, the DNA is TGTGCCAGCAGCCCCATGCTAACCGCCTATGGCTACACCTTC.

The rearrangement uses TRBV18 and TRBJ2-3; possibly TRBD1 for D (6 bases). This CDR3 comprises 15 residues. The V gene lost 3 bases and the J gene lost 6 bases, with 16 bases spanning the gap. Germline lookup yields CDR1 KGHSH and CDR2 LQKENI. The CDR3 sequence: CASSPSVRGSDTQYF. For the CDR3, the DNA is TGTGCCAGCTCACCCTCTGTCAGGGGTTCGGATACGCAGTATTTT.